The present TCR beta chain was sequenced within a study of T-cell memory formation after mild COVID-19. On the study more broadly: Largely donor-specific sequence clusters came from a couple of donors.

5'RACE, which relied on constant-segment primers, yielded TCR alpha and TCR beta cDNA libraries carrying sample barcodes and UMIs. TCRdb reanalysed the 5' RACE reads using MiXCR and keeps one entry per CDR3 protein. Here the sample spans about 200,000 distinct CDR3 sequences, roughly 10% being singletons. This clonotype was observed many times. Its antigen remains unknown. Study results and limitations: Later expanders leaned CD4+, whereas clones that contracted between day 15 and 85 were balanced CD4/CD8. CD4+ contracting clones were found mainly in CM and EM, and CD8+ ones in EMRA.

Trimming left V 2 bases short and J 6 bases short, with 10 bases between. This CDR3 has 13 residues. CDR1 and CDR2 (germline): SGHNT, YYREEE (reference sequence). The sequenced sample consisted of PBMCs or a T cell subset sorted from them (not recorded which). The genes are TRBV5-4 and TRBJ2-3, with unresolved D. The sequence was obtained from a man aged 18 to 30 who had mild COVID-19 (a few samples of this study predate the infection). Cell type and time point are not known. The CDR3 loop reads CASSLPHEDTQYF. Written as DNA, the CDR3 is TGTGCCAGCAGCTTACCTCATGAGGATACGCAGTATTTT.